This TCR beta chain came from a study of shared clonotypes between healthy human individuals. Profiling relied on immunoSEQ multiplex PCR, and the TCRdb table lists in-frame clones only, not all of them. The repertoire holds fewer than 2.5 million clones, more than 85% seen once, with about 0.38% in the top ten. The CDR3 length is 12 residues. Germline V gene data show CDR1 as MNHNS and CDR2 as SASEGT. Trimming removed 3 bases at V and 6 bases at J, with 6 bases between. This sequence joins TRBV6-1 and TRBJ1-5; no clear D gene. Material: naive CD4+ T cells from PBMCs. Subset of the sample: CD45RA+ positively selected. This TCR derives from a man aged 18 to 29 in good health. Some clones in this sample may be carry-over from other donors' samples. The CDR3 protein is CASSEGAQPQHF. The CDR3 bases are TGTGCCAGCAGTGAGGGAGCTCAGCCCCAGCATTTT.